This TCR beta chain was sequenced during a study of blood T cell repertoires in COVID-19. This clone was detected once. As processed by the authors: Amplifying reference gene primers gave estimates of nucleated cell counts. Here immunoSEQ multiplex PCR was the method, and the copy in TCRdb shows in-frame clones only, minus some. The D gene and trimming were derived from the DNA, and the V and J assignments and clone size from that table. The sample lists 150,000 to 200,000 clones; 70% to 90% were seen once. Germline CDR1 reads SGHAT; CDR2 reads FQNNGV. This CDR3 spans 17 amino acids. V lost 3 bases, J lost 6 bases, and 12 bases stayed unmatched.

This sequence originates from a man between 65 and 85 years old with active or convalescent COVID-19. The V and J genes are TRBV11-2 and TRBJ1-4, with 8 bases matching TRBD1. Sequences were obtained from peripheral blood. The CDR3 bases are TGTGCCAGCAGCTTTGGTGCCCGGGCCAGGGGGCATGAAAAACTGTTTTTT. It translates to CASSFGARARGHEKLFF.